Shown below are 26 T cell receptor beta chains from a single sample sequenced in a study of CXCR3 chemokines and chemotherapy response in bladder cancer. TCRdb independently ran MiXCR on the PCR reads; one entry per CDR3 protein. The sample lists fewer than 350 distinct CDR3 sequences; around 13% were seen once. Sampling was carried out from a patient whose treatment included neoadjuvant chemotherapy. These receptors were obtained from a human donor with bladder cancer that did not respond to neoadjuvant chemotherapy.

Within the sample, this clonotype is medium-sized. This chain connects TRBV7-2 to TRBJ2-7; D is possibly TRBD2 (6 bases). The V end was cut by 5 bases, the J end by 2 bases, with 16 bases between. CDR1 is SGHTA, CDR2 FQGNSA, per germline. The CDR3 consists of 15 residues. The DNA of the CDR3 is TGTGCCAGCAGCGGACCGGGACTCCAAACCTACGAGCAGTACTTC. Its protein product is CASSGPGLQTYEQYF.

The V call is TRBV7-2, the J call TRBJ2-1; D call uncertain. The CDR3 extends over 15 amino acids. Germline V gene lookup returns CDR1 SGHTA and CDR2 FQGNSA. Trimming removed 1 base from V and 6 bases from J, with 13 bases in between. The CDR3: CASSLDWGPTNEQFF. CDR3 sequence (DNA): TGTGCCAGCAGCTTAGATTGGGGTCCAACCAATGAGCAGTTCTTC.

By share, this clonotype ranks as large. The chain combines TRBV24-1 with TRBJ2-5; 7 nucleotides agree with TRBD1. V was clipped by 5 bases and J by 3 bases; unmatched bases: 8. The germline gives CDR1 KGHDR, CDR2 SFDVKD. There are 15 residues in the CDR3. DNA of the CDR3: TGTGCCACCAGTGGGCGGATCGGGACAGAAGAGACCCAGTACTTC. Translation gives CATSGRIGTEETQYF.

The chain joins TRBV2 to TRBJ1-5; D is possibly TRBD1 (5 bases). The CDR3 loop spans 14 amino acids. V was clipped by 4 bases and J by 4 bases, with 11 bases between them. Germline CDR1 reads SNHLY; CDR2 reads FYNNEI. The CDR3 DNA reads as TGTGCCAGCAGTGTTGGAGGGGTTAATCAGCCCCAGCATTTT. Amino acid sequence: CASSVGGVNQPQHF.

This clonotype ranks as medium-sized (0.01 to 0.1%). V usage is TRBV12-5 and J usage is TRBJ2-3, with 11 bases aligning to TRBD1. Germline V CDR1 and CDR2: LGHNT, FRNRAP. CDR3 length: 16 residues. V shed 6 bases and J 0 bases; nucleotides not matched to a gene: 5. CDR3: CASGPGQGVSTDTQYF. CDR3 nucleotide sequence: TGTGCTAGTGGCCCGGGACAGGGGGTTAGCACAGATACGCAGTATTTT.

As to this clonotype: A single base is all that separates this from a far larger clone, so a read error is likely. This CDR3 is CATSYLAGLPPLYYEQYF. As DNA, the CDR3 is TGTGCCACCAGTTATTTAGCAGGCCTCCCCCCCCTCTACTACGAGCAGTACTTC. The chain carries TRBV6-2 or TRBV6-3 and TRBJ2-7, with no clear D. Germline V gene lookup returns CDR1 MNHEY and CDR2 SVGEGT. CDR3 length: 18 amino acids.

By share, this clonotype counts as hyperexpanded. This chain joins TRBV11-1 and TRBJ2-5; D unresolved. CDR3 length: 14 amino acids. The V end was cut by 3 bases, the J end by 1 base, with 9 bases between. Looked up from germline, CDR1 is SGHAT and CDR2 is FQDESV (reference sequence). CDR3 DNA sequence: TGTGCCAGCAGCTTGGAAGGCCCCCAAGAGACCCAGTACTTC. This codes for CASSLEGPQETQYF.

This clonotype is categorized as large (0.1 to 1%). The chain recombines TRBV28 with TRBJ1-4, with D possibly TRBD1 on 5 matching bases. CDR3 length equals 15 residues. Trimming cost V 8 bases and J 5 bases, with 18 bases left between them. Per the germline V gene, CDR1 is MDHEN and CDR2 is SYDVKM. The CDR3 sequence is CASWGVGDGNEKLFF. For the CDR3, the DNA is TGTGCCAGCTGGGGTGTTGGGGACGGCAATGAAAAACTGTTTTTT.

This clonotype was recorded a few times. The chain recombines TRBV9 with TRBJ2-3, with D unresolved. The germline V and J ends were trimmed by 0 bases and 2 bases, with 4 bases remaining between them. The CDR3 runs to 13 residues. Germline loops: CDR1 SGDLS, CDR2 YYNGEE. In DNA form, the CDR3 reads TGTGCCAGCAGCGTAGCTTACACAGATACGCAGTATTTT. This codes for CASSVAYTDTQYF.

This clonotype is large within its sample. The chain is built from TRBV7-9 and TRBJ2-2; D assignment may be TRBD1 or TRBD2 (6 bases each). Germline CDR1 is SEHNR and CDR2 is FQNEAQ (reference sequence). V was pared by 5 bases and J by 6 bases, with 19 bases between. The CDR3 extends over 16 amino acids. The DNA of the CDR3 is TGTGCCAGCAGCGCACTGCGGGACACGGACCCCGGGGAGCTGTTTTTT. Protein product: CASSALRDTDPGELFF. The full variable domain, rest sourced from reference TRBV7-9 and TRBJ2-2, is DTGVSQNPRHKITKRGQNVTFRCDPISEHNRLYWYRQTLGQGPEFLTYFQNEAQLEKSRLLSDRFSAERPKGSFSTLEIQRTEQGDSAMYLCASSALRDTDPGELFFGEGSRLTVL.

This clonotype qualifies as large. The rearrangement uses TRBV6-1 and TRBJ2-2, with 10 bases fitting TRBD2. J lost 6 bases, V lost 6 bases, and 16 bases had no gene match. The germline gives CDR1 MNHNS, CDR2 SASEGT. CDR3 length: 18 amino acids. This chain's CDR3 is CASSSTWGSGRVPGELFF. In DNA form, the CDR3 reads TGTGCCAGCAGCTCTACATGGGGCAGCGGGAGGGTCCCCGGGGAGCTGTTTTTT.

The V call is TRBV27, the J call TRBJ2-7, with 7 bases identical to TRBD2. The CDR3 has 15 residues. V lost 2 bases and J lost 6; bases outside the gene matches: 10. Germline CDR1 and CDR2: MNHEY and SMNVEV (reference sequence). CDR3 coding DNA: TGTGCCAGCAGTTTAGTACTAGCGTCTCACGGCGAGCAGTACTTC. Translation: CASSLVLASHGEQYF.

This clonotype is medium-sized within its sample. This chain uses TRBV5-4 with TRBJ2-3, with 8 bases that match TRBD1. CDR1 SGHNT and CDR2 YYREEE come from the germline V gene (reference sequence). J lost 3 bases, V lost 4 bases, and 7 bases had no gene match. This CDR3 contains 15 residues. CDR3: CASSPVNRGTDTQYF. DNA for the CDR3: TGTGCCAGCAGCCCCGTGAACAGGGGGACAGATACGCAGTATTTT.

This clonotype is labeled medium-sized (0.01 to 0.1%). J is TRBJ2-7 and V is TRBV11-2; TRBD1 is a possible D gene (5 bases). V lost 5 bases and J lost 0, with 11 bases in between. The CDR3 sequence is 14 residues long. CDR1 is SGHAT and CDR2 is FQNNGV in the germline V gene. CDR3 residues: CASSQRTLSYEQYF. Written as DNA, the CDR3 is TGTGCCAGCAGCCAGAGGACACTCTCCTACGAGCAGTACTTC.

By share of the sample, this clonotype is medium-sized. The V and J genes are TRBV6-2 or TRBV6-3 and TRBJ2-5, with 7 bases lining up with TRBD2. Losses at the gene ends were 3 bases for V and 2 bases for J; bases not matched to a gene: 0. Germline CDR1 reads MNHEY; CDR2 reads SVGEGT. The CDR3 sequence is 13 residues long. The CDR3 spells CASSYSGQETQYF. The CDR3 coding sequence is TGTGCCAGCAGTTATAGCGGGCAAGAGACCCAGTACTTC.

This clonotype is judged large. The V gene is TRBV19, the J gene TRBJ2-2, with 13 bases matching TRBD2. The CDR3 totals 16 residues. V was clipped by 5 bases and J by 5 bases; unmatched bases: 5. Looked up from germline, CDR1 is LNHDA and CDR2 is SQIVND (reference sequence). CDR3 amino acids: CASSGELAGGTGELFF. The CDR3 DNA sequence: TGTGCCAGTAGTGGGGAACTAGCGGGAGGGACCGGGGAGCTGTTTTTT.

About this clonotype itself: A clone one base away is much larger, so this may be a read error. The rearrangement uses TRBV5-1 and TRBJ2-7; a possible D gene is TRBD2 (5 bases). The CDR3 extends over 12 amino acids. Germline CDR1 reads SGHRS; CDR2 reads YFSETQ. Between the trimmed V and J ends, which lost 4 bases and 3 bases, there was a span of 8 bases. CDR3 coding DNA: TGCGCCAGCAGCGAGGGTTTCTACGAGCAGTACTTC. It translates to CASSEGFYEQYF.

This chain connects TRBV3-1 to TRBJ2-5; D is possibly TRBD2 (6 bases). This CDR3 is built from 16 residues. The V end was cut by 1 base, the J end by 2 bases, with 14 bases between. Germline CDR1 LGHDT, CDR2 YNNKEL (reference sequence). CDR3 region: CASSQVGSRGQETQYF. The CDR3 nucleotides are TGTGCCAGCAGCCAAGTCGGGAGTCGGGGACAAGAGACCCAGTACTTC.

This clonotype is judged large (0.1 to 1%). V and J are TRBV6-6 and TRBJ2-3; no clear D. The CDR3 spans 14 residues. Germline V gene lookup returns CDR1 MNHNY and CDR2 SVGAGI (reference sequence). V lost 2 bases to trimming and J lost 0 bases, with 6 bases between them. CDR3 region: CASSYGSSTDTQYF. CDR3 sequence (DNA): TGTGCCAGCAGTTACGGGTCTAGCACAGATACGCAGTATTTT.

This clonotype is deemed large. V usage is TRBV29-1 and J usage is TRBJ2-1, with TRBD2 matching over 12 bases. The CDR3 consists of 18 residues. The germline CDR1 and CDR2 sequences are SQVTM and ANQGSEA. With V trimmed by 4 bases and J by 4 bases, 14 bases remained unmatched. In nucleotides, the CDR3 is TGCAGCGTTGTGGACAACAGGGGACTAGCGGGCCGATACAATGAGCAGTTCTTC. The encoded protein is CSVVDNRGLAGRYNEQFF.

Relative to its sample, this clonotype is medium-sized. The rearrangement joins TRBV5-6 to TRBJ1-3, with 7 bases that match TRBD1. The ends lost 4 bases at V and 5 bases at J; junction bases unmatched: 12. The CDR3 totals 16 residues. Germline CDR1 SGHDT, CDR2 YYEEEE. This CDR3 reads CASSAPGQSLRNTIYF. DNA of the CDR3: TGTGCCAGCAGCGCCCCGGGACAGAGTCTAAGAAACACCATATATTTT. Using reference TRBV5-6 and TRBJ1-3 for the parts outside the CDR3, the full variable domain is DAGVTQSPTHLIKTRGQQVTLRCSPKSGHDTVSWYQQALGQGPQFIFQYYEEEERQRGNFPDRFSGHQFPNYSSELNVNALLLGDSALYLCASSAPGQSLRNTIYFGEGSWLTVV.

Within the sample, this clonotype is large. The V and J genes are TRBV20-1 and TRBJ1-3; D gene ambiguous. CDR1 and CDR2 (germline): DFQATT, SNEGSKA (reference sequence). Trimming cost V 5 bases and J 3 bases, with 17 bases left between them. This CDR3 is built from 15 residues. CDR3 in amino acids: CSAAPPPTSGNTIYF. The CDR3 region has the DNA TGCAGTGCTGCCCCGCCGCCGACCAGTGGAAACACCATATATTTT.

By share, this clonotype ranks as large. V and J are TRBV5-4 and TRBJ1-6, with 7 bases identical to TRBD1. The germline CDR1 and CDR2 sequences are SGHNT and YYREEE (reference sequence). J gave up 9 bases and V 4 bases, and 7 bases lay outside the gene matches. The length of the CDR3 is 14 residues. CDR3: CASSERQGFSPLHF. CDR3 nucleotide sequence: TGTGCCAGCAGCGAGCGACAGGGTTTTTCACCCCTCCACTTT.

This clonotype was seen at least ten times. The rearrangement links TRBV10-2 to TRBJ2-3, with TRBD1 matching over 9 bases. The germline V gene has CDR1 WSHSY and CDR2 SAAADI. The V and J ends lost 7 bases and 5 bases, in that order; junction bases with no gene match: 10. The CDR3 spans 15 residues. The CDR3 DNA is TGCGCCAGCATCGCAACAGGGGGCGTTAGAGATACGCAGTATTTT. It specifies CASIATGGVRDTQYF.

Judged by abundance, this clonotype is medium-sized. The rearrangement joins TRBV20-1 to TRBJ2-7; 8 bases fit TRBD1. Germline V CDR1 and CDR2: DFQATT, SNEGSKA (reference sequence). The CDR3 covers 14 residues. J gave up 1 base and V 1 base, and 3 bases lay outside the gene matches. The CDR3 protein is CSARGQGRSYEQYF. The CDR3 DNA reads TGCAGTGCTAGAGGACAGGGGCGTTCCTACGAGCAGTACTTC.

Relative to its sample, this clonotype is large (0.1 to 1%). The rearrangement links TRBV12-3 or TRBV12-4 to TRBJ2-1, with TRBD2 identical over 7 bases. The V and J ends lost 1 base and 9 bases, in that order; junction bases with no gene match: 3. CDR3 size: 13 residues. The CDR3 sequence: CASSLGWEGEQFF. DNA for the CDR3: TGTGCCAGCAGTTTAGGGTGGGAGGGTGAGCAGTTCTTC.